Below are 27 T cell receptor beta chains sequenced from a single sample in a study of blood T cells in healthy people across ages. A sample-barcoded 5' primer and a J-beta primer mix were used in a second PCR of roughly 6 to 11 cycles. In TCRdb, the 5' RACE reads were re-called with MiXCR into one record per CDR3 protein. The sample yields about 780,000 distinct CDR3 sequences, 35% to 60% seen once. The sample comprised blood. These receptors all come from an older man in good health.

CDR3 in amino acids: CASSEEDSGMDYEQYF. In DNA, the CDR3 is TGTGCCAGCAGTGAAGAGGATAGCGGGATGGACTACGAGCAGTACTTC. The genes are TRBV2 and TRBJ2-7; 8 nucleotides agree with TRBD2. Germline V lookup: CDR1 SNHLY, CDR2 FYNNEI. The CDR3 has 16 amino acids. Trimming at V came to 1 base and at J to 3 bases, leaving 8 bases not matched to a gene.

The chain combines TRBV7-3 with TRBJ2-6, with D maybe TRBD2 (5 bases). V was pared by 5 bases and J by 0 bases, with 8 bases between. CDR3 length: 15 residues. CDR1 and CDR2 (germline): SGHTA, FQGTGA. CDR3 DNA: TGTGCCAGCAGCCCTACTAGCTCTGGGGCCAACGTCCTGACTTTC. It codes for CASSPTSSGANVLTF.

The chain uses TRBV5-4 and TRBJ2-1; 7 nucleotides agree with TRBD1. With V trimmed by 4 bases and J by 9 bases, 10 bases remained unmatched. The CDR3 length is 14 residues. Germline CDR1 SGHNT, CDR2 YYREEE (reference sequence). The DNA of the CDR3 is TGTGCCAGCAGCGATACAGGGGCCCCTGGTGAGCAGTTCTTC. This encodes CASSDTGAPGEQFF.

The DNA of the CDR3 is TGCAGCGTTGGGAACCAACAGGGGGCGCGTTCAGGGGGCTACACCTTC. Translating gives CSVGNQQGARSGGYTF. The gene calls are TRBV29-1 and TRBJ1-2; TRBD1 agrees at 9 bases. Germline CDR1 SQVTM, CDR2 ANQGSEA. The CDR3 length is 16 residues. Losses at the gene ends were 4 bases for V and 8 bases for J; bases not matched to a gene: 17.

The CDR3 sequence is CASSQDAIGTSGRGEKQYF. CDR3 in DNA: TGTGCCAGCAGCCAAGATGCTATCGGGACTAGCGGGAGGGGGGAGAAGCAGTACTTC. The chain recombines TRBV4-2 with TRBJ2-7; 16 bases line up with TRBD2. Germline V gene lookup returns CDR1 LGHNA and CDR2 YNFKEQ. The CDR3 has 19 amino acids. Germline trimming cut 0 bases from V and 8 bases from J; bases unmatched to any gene: 13.

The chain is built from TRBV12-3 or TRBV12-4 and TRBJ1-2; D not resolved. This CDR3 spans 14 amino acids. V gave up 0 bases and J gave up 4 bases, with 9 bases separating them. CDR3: CASSLAETAYGYTF. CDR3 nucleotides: TGTGCCAGCAGTTTAGCGGAGACTGCCTATGGCTACACCTTC.

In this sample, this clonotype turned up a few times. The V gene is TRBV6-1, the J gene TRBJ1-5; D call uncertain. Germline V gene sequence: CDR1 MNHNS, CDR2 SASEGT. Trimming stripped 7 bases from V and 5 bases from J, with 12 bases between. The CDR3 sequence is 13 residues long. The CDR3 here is CASTEREDQPQHF. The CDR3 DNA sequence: TGTGCCAGCACCGAACGGGAGGATCAGCCCCAGCATTTT.

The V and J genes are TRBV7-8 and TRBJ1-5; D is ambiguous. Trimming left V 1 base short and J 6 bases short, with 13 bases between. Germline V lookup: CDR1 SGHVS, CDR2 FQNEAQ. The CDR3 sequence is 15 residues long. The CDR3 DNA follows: TGTGCCAGCAGCTTAGAGGCGGGGTTCGGTCAGCCCCAGCATTTT. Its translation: CASSLEAGFGQPQHF.

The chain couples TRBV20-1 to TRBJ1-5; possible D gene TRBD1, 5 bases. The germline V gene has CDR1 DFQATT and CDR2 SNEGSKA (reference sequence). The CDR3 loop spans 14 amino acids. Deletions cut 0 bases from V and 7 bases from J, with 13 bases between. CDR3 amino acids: CSARDQGEGQPQHF. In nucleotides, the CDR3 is TGCAGTGCTAGAGATCAGGGCGAGGGGCAGCCCCAGCATTTT.

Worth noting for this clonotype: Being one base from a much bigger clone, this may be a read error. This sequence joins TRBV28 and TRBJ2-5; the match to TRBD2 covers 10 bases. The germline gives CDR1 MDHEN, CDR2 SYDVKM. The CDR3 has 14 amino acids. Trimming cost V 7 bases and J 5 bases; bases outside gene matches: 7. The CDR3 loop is CASTQRGGGETQYF. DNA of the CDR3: TGTGCCAGCACCCAGCGGGGGGGAGGTGAGACCCAGTACTTC.

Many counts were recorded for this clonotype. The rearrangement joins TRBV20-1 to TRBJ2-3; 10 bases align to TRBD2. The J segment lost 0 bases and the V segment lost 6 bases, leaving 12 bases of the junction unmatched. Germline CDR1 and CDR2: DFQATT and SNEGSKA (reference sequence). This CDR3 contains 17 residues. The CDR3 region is CSAPGTSAERSTDTQYF. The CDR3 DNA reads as TGCAGTGCACCCGGGACTAGCGCCGAAAGAAGCACAGATACGCAGTATTTT.

DNA of the CDR3: TGTGCCAGCAGTTTAGTCGCCGTACGGGATACGCAGTATTTT. This encodes CASSLVAVRDTQYF. The chain is built from TRBV6-2 or TRBV6-3 and TRBJ2-3; D remains unclear. The CDR3 runs 14 residues. Germline V gene lookup returns CDR1 MNHEY and CDR2 SVGEGT. Trimming took 4 bases from V and 6 from J, leaving 14 bases between them.

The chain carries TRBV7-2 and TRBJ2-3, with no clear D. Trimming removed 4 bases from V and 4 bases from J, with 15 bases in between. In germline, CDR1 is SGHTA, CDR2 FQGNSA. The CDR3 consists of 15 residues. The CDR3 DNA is TGTGCCAGCAGCTCCCCTTTGGGCGTATCAGATACGCAGTATTTT. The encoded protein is CASSSPLGVSDTQYF.

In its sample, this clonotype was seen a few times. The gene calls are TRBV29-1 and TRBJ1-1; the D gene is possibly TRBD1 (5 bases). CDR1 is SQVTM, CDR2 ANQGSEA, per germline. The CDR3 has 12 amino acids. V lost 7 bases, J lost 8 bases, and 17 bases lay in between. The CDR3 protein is CSAGGTGCEAFF. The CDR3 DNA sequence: TGCAGCGCCGGAGGGACGGGCTGCGAAGCTTTCTTT. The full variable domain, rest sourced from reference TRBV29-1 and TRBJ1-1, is SAVISQKPSRDICQRGTSLTIQCQVDSQVTMMFWYRQQPGQSLTLIATANQGSEATYESGFVIDKFPISRPNLTFSTLTVSNMSPEDSSIYLCSAGGTGCEAFFGQGTRLTVV.

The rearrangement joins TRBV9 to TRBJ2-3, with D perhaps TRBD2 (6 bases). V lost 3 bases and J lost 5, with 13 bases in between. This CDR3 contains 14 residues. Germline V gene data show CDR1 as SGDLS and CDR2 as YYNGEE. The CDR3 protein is CASSGGGPLDTQYF. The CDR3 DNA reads TGTGCCAGCAGCGGTGGAGGGCCGTTAGATACGCAGTATTTT.

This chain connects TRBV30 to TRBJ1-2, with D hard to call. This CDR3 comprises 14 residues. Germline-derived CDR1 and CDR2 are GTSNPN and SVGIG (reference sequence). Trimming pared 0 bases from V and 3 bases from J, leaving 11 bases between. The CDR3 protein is CAWSVKEGDYGYTF. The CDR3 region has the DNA TGTGCCTGGAGTGTAAAGGAGGGCGACTATGGCTACACCTTC.

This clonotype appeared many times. The CDR3 here is CASSKGQAGYEQYF. The CDR3 region has the DNA TGTGCCAGCAGTAAGGGCCAGGCTGGCTACGAGCAGTACTTC. This chain joins TRBV28 and TRBJ2-7; D gene uncertain. Trimming removed 5 bases at V and 3 bases at J, with 14 bases between. CDR1 is MDHEN and CDR2 is SYDVKM in the germline V gene. The CDR3 spans 14 residues.

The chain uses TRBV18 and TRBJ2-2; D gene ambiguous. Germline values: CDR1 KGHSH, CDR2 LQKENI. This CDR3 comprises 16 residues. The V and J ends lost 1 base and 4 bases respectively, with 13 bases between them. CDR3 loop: CASSPLLEGPTGELFF. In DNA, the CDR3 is TGTGCCAGCTCACCACTCCTGGAAGGCCCCACCGGGGAGCTGTTTTTT.

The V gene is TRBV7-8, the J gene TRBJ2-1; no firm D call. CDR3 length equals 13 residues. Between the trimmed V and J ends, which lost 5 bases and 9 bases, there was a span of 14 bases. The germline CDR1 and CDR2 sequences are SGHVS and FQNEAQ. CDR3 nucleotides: TGTGCCAGCAGCAGCGACGGCGTTTTTGAGCAGTTCTTC. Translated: CASSSDGVFEQFF.

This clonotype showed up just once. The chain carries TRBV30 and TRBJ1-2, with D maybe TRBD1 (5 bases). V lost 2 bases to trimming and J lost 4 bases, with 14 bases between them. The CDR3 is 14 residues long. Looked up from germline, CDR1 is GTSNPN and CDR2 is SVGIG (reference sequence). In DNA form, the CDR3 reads TGTGCCTGGAGTCTCGGCAGGGTCGGCTATGGCTACACCTTC. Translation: CAWSLGRVGYGYTF.

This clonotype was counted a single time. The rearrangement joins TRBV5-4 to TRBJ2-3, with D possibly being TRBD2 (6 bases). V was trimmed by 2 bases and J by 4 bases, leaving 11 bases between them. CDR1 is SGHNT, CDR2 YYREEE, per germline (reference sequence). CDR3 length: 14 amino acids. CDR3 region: CASSFGGGSDTQYF. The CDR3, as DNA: TGTGCCAGCAGCTTCGGGGGAGGCTCAGATACGCAGTATTTT.

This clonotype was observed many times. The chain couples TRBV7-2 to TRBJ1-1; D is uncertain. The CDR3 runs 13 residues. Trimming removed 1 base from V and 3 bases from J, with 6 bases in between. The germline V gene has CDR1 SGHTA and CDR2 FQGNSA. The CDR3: CASSLVEDTEAFF. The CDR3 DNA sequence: TGTGCCAGCAGCTTAGTGGAGGACACTGAAGCTTTCTTT.

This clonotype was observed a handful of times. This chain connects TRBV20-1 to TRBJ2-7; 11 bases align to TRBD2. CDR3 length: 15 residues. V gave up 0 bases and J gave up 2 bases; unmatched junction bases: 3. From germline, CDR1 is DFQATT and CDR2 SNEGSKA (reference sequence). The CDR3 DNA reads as TGCAGTGCTAGAGAATCACTAGCGGGAGCCTACGAGCAGTACTTC. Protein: CSARESLAGAYEQYF.

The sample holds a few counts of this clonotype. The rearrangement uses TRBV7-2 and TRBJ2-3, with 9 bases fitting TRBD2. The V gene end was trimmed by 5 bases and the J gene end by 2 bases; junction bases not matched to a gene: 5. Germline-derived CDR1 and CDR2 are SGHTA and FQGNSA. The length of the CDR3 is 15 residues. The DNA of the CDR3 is TGTGCCAGCAGCCGACTAGCGGACATCACAGATACGCAGTATTTT. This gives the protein CASSRLADITDTQYF.

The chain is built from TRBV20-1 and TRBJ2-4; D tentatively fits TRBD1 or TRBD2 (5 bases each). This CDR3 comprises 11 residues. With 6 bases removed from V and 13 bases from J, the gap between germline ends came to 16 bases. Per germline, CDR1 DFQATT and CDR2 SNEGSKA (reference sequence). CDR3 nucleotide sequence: TGCAGTGCCCCCGGGGCGGGCAAGCAGTACTTC. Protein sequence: CSAPGAGKQYF.

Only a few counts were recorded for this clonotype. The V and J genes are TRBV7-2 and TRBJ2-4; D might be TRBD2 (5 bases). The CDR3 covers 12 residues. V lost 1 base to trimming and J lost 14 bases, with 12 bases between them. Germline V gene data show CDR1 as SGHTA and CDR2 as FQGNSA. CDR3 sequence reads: CASSLGRREKYF. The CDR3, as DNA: TGTGCCAGCAGCTTAGGGCGACGGGAAAAGTACTTC.

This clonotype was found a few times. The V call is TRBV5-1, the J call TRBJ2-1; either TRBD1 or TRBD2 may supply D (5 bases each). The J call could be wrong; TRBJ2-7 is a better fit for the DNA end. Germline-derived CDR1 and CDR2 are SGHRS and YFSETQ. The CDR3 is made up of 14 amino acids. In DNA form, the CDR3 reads TGCGCCAGCAGCTCCTCCGGGGCCCACAATGAGCAGTACTTC. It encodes CASSSSGAHNEQYF.